These T cell receptor beta chains were read from a single sample in a study of blood T cell repertoires in COVID-19. The repertoire was sequenced with immunoSEQ multiplex PCR; TCRdb's copy has only in-frame clones and lacks some. Of 150,000 to 200,000 clones listed, approximately 85% are singletons. Source material: peripheral blood. The receptors originated from a man aged 55 to 70 with acute or convalescent COVID-19. The CDR3 runs from the conserved cysteine through the conserved F or W. The D gene is left open where the match is weak. Size is stated for part of the rows, as once, few or many counts, or as a class when the clone is expanded.

15	NA	NA	TRBV19	TRBJ2-7	TGTGCCAGTAGTATGGTGACACTTTTTTCCTACGAGCAGTACTTC	CASSMVTLFSYEQYF
14	NA	NA	TRBV9	TRBJ2-7	TGTGCCAGCAGCGTAGCTCAGGGTGGGGAAGAGCAGTACTTC	CASSVAQGGEEQYF
15	NA	NA	TRBV13	TRBJ2-3	TGTGCCAGCAGCAACCGGGACTTTAGCACAGATACGCAGTATTTT	CASSNRDFSTDTQYF
15	NA	TRBD1	TRBV27	TRBJ1-6	TGTGCCAGCAGTTCCGGGACAGGGGGATCGTCACCCCTCCACTTT	CASSSGTGGSSPLHF
14	NA	TRBD1	TRBV4-1	TRBJ2-3	TGCGCCAGCAGCCAGGGGACAGGGGCAGATACGCAGTATTTT	CASSQGTGADTQYF
16	once	TRBD1	TRBV6-6	TRBJ2-4	TGTGCCAGCAGTTACTCAAGGACAGGGGGTACAAACATTCAGTACTTC	CASSYSRTGGTNIQYF
15	NA	TRBD1	TRBV3-1/TRBV3-2	TRBJ2-1	TGTGCCAGCAGCCGGATGACAGGGTCCTACAATGAGCAGTTCTTC	CASSRMTGSYNEQFF
15	NA	NA	TRBV28	TRBJ2-3	TGTGCCAGCAGGGGGGCCGATCCTAGCACAGATACGCAGTATTTT	CASRGADPSTDTQYF
16	NA	TRBD2	TRBV7-9	TRBJ2-3	TGTGCCAGCAGCCCGTCGACTAGCGGGAGCACAGATACGCAGTATTTT	CASSPSTSGSTDTQYF
14	NA	TRBD1	TRBV7-9	TRBJ2-3	TGTGCCAGCAGCTCGTCACAGGGGAAAGATACGCAGTATTTT	CASSSSQGKDTQYF
21	NA	TRBD1	TRBV9	TRBJ1-5	TGTGCCAGCAGCGCCCCATTCAGCCGGGACAGGGGATTAGATAGCAATCAGCCCCAGCATTTT	CASSAPFSRDRGLDSNQPQHF
16	NA	NA	TRBV18	TRBJ1-3	TGTGCCAGCTCACCACAGGACAGTTCCTCTGGAAACACCATATATTTT	CASSPQDSSSGNTIYF
15	NA	TRBD1	TRBV3-1/TRBV3-2	TRBJ2-7	TGTGCCAGCAGCCAAGGTGGGACAGGTACTTACGAGCAGTACTTC	CASSQGGTGTYEQYF
14	NA	TRBD2	TRBV19	TRBJ2-3	TGTGCCAGTAGTACGGCGGGGGGAACAGATACGCAGTATTTT	CASSTAGGTDTQYF
15	NA	NA	TRBV5-4	TRBJ1-6	TGTGCCAGCAGCTTGATGACGGGGATGAGTTCACCCCTCCACTTT	CASSLMTGMSSPLHF
15	NA	NA	TRBV11-2	TRBJ1-1	TGTGCCAGCAGCTTAGTGAAAGCCATGAACACTGAAGCTTTCTTT	CASSLVKAMNTEAFF
15	NA	TRBD1	TRBV7-2	TRBJ1-2	TGTGCCAGCAGCTTAGCGGACAGGGGGCAGGGTGGCTACACCTTC	CASSLADRGQGGYTF
16	NA	NA	TRBV7-9	TRBJ1-2	TGTGCCAGCAGCCCACCCCGGGGGGGGGCGTACTATGGCTACACCTTC	CASSPPRGGAYYGYTF
15	NA	NA	TRBV14	TRBJ1-2	TGTGCCAGCAGCCAAGGGGGCAGGGGTGACTATGGCTACACCTTC	CASSQGGRGDYGYTF
16	NA	NA	TRBV18	TRBJ2-1	TGTGCCAGCTCACCACCGGCGGCCCGTTCGCGCGGCGAGCAGTTCTTC	CASSPPAARSRGEQFF
18	NA	NA	TRBV23-1	TRBJ2-2	TGCGCCAGCAGTCAATCGGGGCGGCACAGGGTTAAAACCGGGGAGCTGTTTTTT	CASSQSGRHRVKTGELFF
13	once	NA	TRBV18	TRBJ2-5	TGTGCCAGCTCCCCTAACCGCGGAGAGACCCAGTACTTC	CASSPNRGETQYF
14	NA	NA	TRBV28	TRBJ1-2	TGTGCCAGCAGTCTGGACACATCTATAGGAGGCTACACCTTC	CASSLDTSIGGYTF
15	NA	NA	TRBV28	TRBJ1-1	TGTGCCAGCAGTTCGACGGGAGGTGCGGACACTGAAGCTTTCTTT	CASSSTGGADTEAFF
14	NA	TRBD2	TRBV18	TRBJ2-7	TGTGCCAGCTCACCAGGGGAGGGCCTCTACGAGCAGTACTTC	CASSPGEGLYEQYF
17	NA	TRBD2	TRBV4-2	TRBJ2-2	TGTGCCAGCAGCCAGGACTCTAGCGGGAGTGGTACCGGGGAGCTGTTTTTT	CASSQDSSGSGTGELFF
15	NA	TRBD2	TRBV28	TRBJ2-2	TGTGCCAGCAGTTTGGCGGGGGGATACACCGGGGAGCTGTTTTTT	CASSLAGGYTGELFF